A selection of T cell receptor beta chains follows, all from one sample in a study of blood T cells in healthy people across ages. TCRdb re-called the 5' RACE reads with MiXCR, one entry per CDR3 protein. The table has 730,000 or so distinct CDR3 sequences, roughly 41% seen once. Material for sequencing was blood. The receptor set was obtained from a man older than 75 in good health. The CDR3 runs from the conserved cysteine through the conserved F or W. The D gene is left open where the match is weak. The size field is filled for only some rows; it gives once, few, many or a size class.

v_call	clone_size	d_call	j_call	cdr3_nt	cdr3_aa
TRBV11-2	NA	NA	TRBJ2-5	TGTGCCAGCCGAGGGGCGGAGACCCAGTACTTC	CASRGAETQYF
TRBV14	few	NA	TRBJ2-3	TGTGCCAGCAGCCAAGATCGTGGGATTTCCAGAAACGCAGATACGCAGTATTTT	CASSQDRGISRNADTQYF
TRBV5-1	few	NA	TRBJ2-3	TGCGCCAGCAGCTTGCCGTTAACTAGCACAGATACGCAGTATTTT	CASSLPLTSTDTQYF
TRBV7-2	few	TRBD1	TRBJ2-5	TGTGCCAGCAGCACCAATCTCGGGACAGGGGTTGAGACCCAGTACTTC	CASSTNLGTGVETQYF
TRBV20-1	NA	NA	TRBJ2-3	TGCAGTGCTCGCAGGGGATTCACAGATACGCGGTATTTT	CSARRGFTDTRYF
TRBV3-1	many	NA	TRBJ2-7	TGTGCCAGCAGCGGGGGCTCCTACGAGCAGTACTTC	CASSGGSYEQYF
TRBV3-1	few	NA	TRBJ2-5	TGTGCCAGCAGCCAAGATCCGCAGGGATTGCAAGAGACCCAGTACTTC	CASSQDPQGLQETQYF
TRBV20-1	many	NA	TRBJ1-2	TGCAGTGCTAGTACACCCGGAGCTAACTATGGCTACACCTTC	CSASTPGANYGYTF
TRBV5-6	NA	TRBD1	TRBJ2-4	TGTGCCAGCAGCTTGGTCGGGACAGGGGGCGCGGCTGAGCAGTACTTC	CASSLVGTGGAAEQYF
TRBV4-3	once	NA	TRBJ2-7	TGCGCCAGCAGCCAAGATGCGGGCAGCCAGCATGAGCAGTACTTC	CASSQDAGSQHEQYF
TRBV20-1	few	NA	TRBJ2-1	TGCAGTGCTAGAGTGCAGGGGCCTAGCGGCCACTACAATGAGCAGTTCTTC	CSARVQGPSGHYNEQFF
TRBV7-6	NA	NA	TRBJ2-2	TGTGCCAGCAGCTTAGGGGTATCGGGGGCGCACGGGGAGCTGTTTTTT	CASSLGVSGAHGELFF
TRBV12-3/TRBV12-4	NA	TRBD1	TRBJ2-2	TGTGCCAGCAGTCCATACAGGGGTCCGACCACCGGGGAGCTGTTTTTT	CASSPYRGPTTGELFF
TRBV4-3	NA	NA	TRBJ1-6	TGCGCCAGCAGCCCAAGCTTCAATAGGGGCCGGAGTTCACCCCTCCACTTT	CASSPSFNRGRSSPLHF
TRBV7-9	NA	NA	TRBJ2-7	TGTGCCAGCAGCCCGCAAGGTGGCAGGCCGAACTACGAGCAGTACTTC	CASSPQGGRPNYEQYF
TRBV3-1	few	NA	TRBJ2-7	TGTGCCAGCAGACATCGACAGGGGAGGGACGAGCAGTACTTC	CASRHRQGRDEQYF